This T cell receptor (beta chain) originates from a study of shared clonotypes between healthy human individuals. Deep level was the assay's run setting. The assay was immunoSEQ multiplex PCR, and TCRdb's table has in-frame clones only and misses some. The table lists fewer than 650,000 clones, 76% of them singletons. Regarding the study as a whole: Owing to a small donor count, the genetic and exposure-history diversity represented was limited.

About this clone: Its antigen remains unidentified.

Donors comprised healthy HIV-negative adults lacking recent acute infections or vaccinations. Researchers drew on about 90 million PBMCs for genomic DNA from unsorted samples. Sequenced material: PBMCs. This TCR was sampled from a woman aged 40 to 50 in good health. Some clones in this sample may be carry-over from other donors' samples.

The CDR3 nucleotides read TGTGCCAGCAGCTCCAGGACTGGAACCTACGAGCAGTACTTC. As protein: CASSSRTGTYEQYF. The V gene is TRBV7-2, the J gene TRBJ2-7; a possible D gene is TRBD2 (5 bases). V lost 4 bases and J lost 2, with 12 bases in between. Germline V gene sequence: CDR1 SGHTA, CDR2 FQGNSA. This CDR3 comprises 14 residues. Filled out from reference TRBV7-2 and TRBJ2-7, the complete variable domain reads GAGVSQSPSNKVTEKGKDVELRCDPISGHTALYWYRQSLGQGLEFLIYFQGNSAPDKSGLPSDRFSAERTGGSVSTLTIQRTQQEDSAVYLCASSSRTGTYEQYFGPGTRLTVT.